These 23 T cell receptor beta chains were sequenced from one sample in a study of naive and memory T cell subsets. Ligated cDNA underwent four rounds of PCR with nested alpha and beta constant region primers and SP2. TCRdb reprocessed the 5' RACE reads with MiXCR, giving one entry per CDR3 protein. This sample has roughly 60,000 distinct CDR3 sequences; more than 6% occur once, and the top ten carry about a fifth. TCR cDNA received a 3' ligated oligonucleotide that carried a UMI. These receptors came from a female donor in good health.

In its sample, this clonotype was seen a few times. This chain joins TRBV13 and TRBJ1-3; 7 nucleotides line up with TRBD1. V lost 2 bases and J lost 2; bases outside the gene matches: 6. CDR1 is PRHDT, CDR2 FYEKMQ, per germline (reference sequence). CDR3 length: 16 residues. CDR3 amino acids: CASSLRPGGAGNTIYF. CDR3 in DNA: TGTGCCAGCAGCTTAAGGCCAGGGGGTGCTGGAAACACCATATATTTT.

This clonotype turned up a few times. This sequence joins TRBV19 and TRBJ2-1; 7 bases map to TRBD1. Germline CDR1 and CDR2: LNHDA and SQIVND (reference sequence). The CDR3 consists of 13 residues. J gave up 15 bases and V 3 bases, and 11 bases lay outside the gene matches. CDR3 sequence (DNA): TGTGCCAGTAGTATGACAGGGTCCTCGCTTCGGTTCTTC. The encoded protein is CASSMTGSSLRFF.

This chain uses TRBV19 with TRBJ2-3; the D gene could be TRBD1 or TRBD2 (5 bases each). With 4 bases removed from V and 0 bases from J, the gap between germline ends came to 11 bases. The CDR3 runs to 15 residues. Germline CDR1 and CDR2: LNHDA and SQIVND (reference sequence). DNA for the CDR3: TGTGCCAGTAGTAGAGGGGCCAGCAGCACAGATACGCAGTATTTT. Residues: CASSRGASSTDTQYF.

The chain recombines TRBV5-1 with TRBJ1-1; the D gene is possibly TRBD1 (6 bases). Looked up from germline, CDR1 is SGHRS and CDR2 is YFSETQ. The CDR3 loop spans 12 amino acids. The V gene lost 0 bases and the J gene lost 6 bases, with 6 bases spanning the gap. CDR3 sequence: CASSLGGPEAFF. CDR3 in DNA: TGCGCCAGCAGCTTGGGGGGGCCTGAAGCTTTCTTT.

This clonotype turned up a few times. The CDR3 loop is CAWSVRMAGPAHTQYF. The CDR3 DNA sequence: TGTGCCTGGAGTGTAAGGATGGCGGGACCAGCACATACGCAGTATTTT. The chain has TRBV30 and TRBJ2-3; tentative D call: TRBD2 (6 bases). V lost 0 bases and J lost 7, with 20 bases in between. The CDR3 runs to 16 residues. CDR1 GTSNPN and CDR2 SVGIG come from the germline V gene (reference sequence).

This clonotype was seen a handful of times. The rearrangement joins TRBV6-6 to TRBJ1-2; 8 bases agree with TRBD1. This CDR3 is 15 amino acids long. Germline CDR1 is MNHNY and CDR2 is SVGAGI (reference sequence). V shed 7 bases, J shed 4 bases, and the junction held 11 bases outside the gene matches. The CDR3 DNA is TGTGCCAGCACCCCAAGACAGGGGTCTATCTATGGCTACACCTTC. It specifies CASTPRQGSIYGYTF.

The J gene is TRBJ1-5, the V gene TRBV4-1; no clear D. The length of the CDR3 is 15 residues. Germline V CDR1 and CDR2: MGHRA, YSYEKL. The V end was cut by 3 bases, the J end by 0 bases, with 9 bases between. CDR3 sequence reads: CASSQVANSNQPQHF. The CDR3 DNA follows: TGCGCCAGCAGCCAGGTGGCTAATAGCAATCAGCCCCAGCATTTT.

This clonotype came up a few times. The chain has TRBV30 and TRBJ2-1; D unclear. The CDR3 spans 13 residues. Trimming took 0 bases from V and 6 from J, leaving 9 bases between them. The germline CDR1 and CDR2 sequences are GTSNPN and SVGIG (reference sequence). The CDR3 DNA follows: TGTGCCTGGAGTGTAACGAGCGCCAATGAGCAGTTCTTC. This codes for CAWSVTSANEQFF.

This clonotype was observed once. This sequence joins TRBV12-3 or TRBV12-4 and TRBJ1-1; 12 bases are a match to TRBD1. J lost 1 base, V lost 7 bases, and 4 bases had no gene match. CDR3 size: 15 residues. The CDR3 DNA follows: TGTGCCAGCACCGGGACAGGGGGCGCGAACACTGAAGCTTTCTTT. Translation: CASTGTGGANTEAFF.

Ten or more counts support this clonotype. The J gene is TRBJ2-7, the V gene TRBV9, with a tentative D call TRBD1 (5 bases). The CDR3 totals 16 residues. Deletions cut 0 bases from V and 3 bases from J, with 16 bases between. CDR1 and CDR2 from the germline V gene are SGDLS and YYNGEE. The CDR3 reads CASSVGVGQGNYEQYF. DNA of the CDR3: TGTGCCAGCAGCGTAGGGGTGGGGCAGGGTAACTACGAGCAGTACTTC.

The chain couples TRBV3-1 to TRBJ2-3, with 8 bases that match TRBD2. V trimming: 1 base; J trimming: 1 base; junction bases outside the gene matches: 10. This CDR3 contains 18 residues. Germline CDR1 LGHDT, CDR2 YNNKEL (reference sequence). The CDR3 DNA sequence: TGTGCCAGCAGCCAAGTAATAGCGGGGCTTCGTGGCACAGATACGCAGTATTTT. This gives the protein CASSQVIAGLRGTDTQYF.

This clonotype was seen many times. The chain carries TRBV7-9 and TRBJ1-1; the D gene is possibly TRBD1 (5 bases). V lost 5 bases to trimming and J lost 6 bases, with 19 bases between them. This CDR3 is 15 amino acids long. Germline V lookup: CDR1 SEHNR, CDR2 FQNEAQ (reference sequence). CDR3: CASSRVSGGTPEAFF. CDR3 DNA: TGTGCCAGCAGCAGGGTCAGTGGGGGAACCCCTGAAGCTTTCTTT. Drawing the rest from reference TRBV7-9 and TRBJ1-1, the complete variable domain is DTGVSQNPRHKITKRGQNVTFRCDPISEHNRLYWYRQTLGQGPEFLTYFQNEAQLEKSRLLSDRFSAERPKGSFSTLEIQRTEQGDSAMYLCASSRVSGGTPEAFFGQGTRLTVV.

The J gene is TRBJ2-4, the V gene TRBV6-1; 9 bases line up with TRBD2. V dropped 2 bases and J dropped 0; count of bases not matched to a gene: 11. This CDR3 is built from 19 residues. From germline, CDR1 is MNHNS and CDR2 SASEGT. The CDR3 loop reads CASSELVTSGGIAKNIQYF. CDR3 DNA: TGTGCCAGCAGTGAACTTGTGACTAGCGGAGGAATAGCCAAAAACATTCAGTACTTC.

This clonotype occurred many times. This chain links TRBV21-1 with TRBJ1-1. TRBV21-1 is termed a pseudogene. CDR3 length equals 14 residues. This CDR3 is CASSKARRVTEAFF. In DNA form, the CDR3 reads TGTGCCAGCAGCAAAGCGAGGAGGGTCACTGAAGCTTTCTTT.

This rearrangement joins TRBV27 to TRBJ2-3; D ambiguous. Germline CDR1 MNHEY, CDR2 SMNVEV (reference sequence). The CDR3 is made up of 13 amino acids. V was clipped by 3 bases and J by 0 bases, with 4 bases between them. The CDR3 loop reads CASSLFSTDTQYF. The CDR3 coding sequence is TGTGCCAGCAGTTTGTTCAGCACAGATACGCAGTATTTT.

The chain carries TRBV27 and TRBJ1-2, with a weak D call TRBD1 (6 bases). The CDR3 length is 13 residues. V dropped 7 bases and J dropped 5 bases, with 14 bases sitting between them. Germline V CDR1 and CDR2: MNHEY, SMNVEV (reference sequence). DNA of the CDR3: TGTGCCAGCAACAAGGGGGAGGGATATGGCTACACCTTC. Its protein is CASNKGEGYGYTF.

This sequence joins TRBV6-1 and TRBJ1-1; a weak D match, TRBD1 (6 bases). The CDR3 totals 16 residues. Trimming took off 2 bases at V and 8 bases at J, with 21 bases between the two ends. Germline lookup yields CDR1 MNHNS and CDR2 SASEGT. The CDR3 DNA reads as TGTGCCAGCAGTGAAAAGGTGGGGGCCGGAAACAGGGAAGCTTTCTTT. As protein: CASSEKVGAGNREAFF.

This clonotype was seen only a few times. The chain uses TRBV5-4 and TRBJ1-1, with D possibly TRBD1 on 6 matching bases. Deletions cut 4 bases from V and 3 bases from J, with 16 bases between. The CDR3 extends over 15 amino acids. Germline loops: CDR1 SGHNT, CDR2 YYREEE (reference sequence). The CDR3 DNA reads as TGTGCCAGCAGCCCTCTCGGGGGGCCCTACACTGAAGCTTTCTTT. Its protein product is CASSPLGGPYTEAFF.

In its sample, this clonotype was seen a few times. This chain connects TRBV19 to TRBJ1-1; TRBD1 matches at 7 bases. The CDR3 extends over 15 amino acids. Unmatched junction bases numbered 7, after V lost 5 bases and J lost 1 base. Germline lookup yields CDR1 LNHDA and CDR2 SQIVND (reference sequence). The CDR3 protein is CASSGPRGANTEAFF. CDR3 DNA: TGTGCCAGTAGTGGTCCCAGGGGGGCGAACACTGAAGCTTTCTTT.

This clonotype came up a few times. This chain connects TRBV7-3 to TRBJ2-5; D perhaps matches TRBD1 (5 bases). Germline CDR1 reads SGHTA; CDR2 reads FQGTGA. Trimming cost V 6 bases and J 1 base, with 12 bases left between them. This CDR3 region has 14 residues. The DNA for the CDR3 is TGTGCCAGCAGTCATCAGGGCGGCCAAGAGACCCAGTACTTC. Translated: CASSHQGGQETQYF.

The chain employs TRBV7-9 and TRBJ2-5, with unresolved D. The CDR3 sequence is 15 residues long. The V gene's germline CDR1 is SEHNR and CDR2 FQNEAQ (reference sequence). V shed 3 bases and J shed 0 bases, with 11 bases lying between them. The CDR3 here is CASSFGQAYQETQYF. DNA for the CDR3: TGTGCCAGCAGCTTTGGCCAGGCGTACCAAGAGACCCAGTACTTC.

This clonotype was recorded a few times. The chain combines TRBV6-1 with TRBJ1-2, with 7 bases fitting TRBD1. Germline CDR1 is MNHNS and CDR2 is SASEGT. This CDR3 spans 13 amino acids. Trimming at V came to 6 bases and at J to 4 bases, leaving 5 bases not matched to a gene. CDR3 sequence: CASSTGDSYGYTF. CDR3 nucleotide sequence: TGTGCCAGCAGCACAGGGGACTCCTATGGCTACACCTTC.

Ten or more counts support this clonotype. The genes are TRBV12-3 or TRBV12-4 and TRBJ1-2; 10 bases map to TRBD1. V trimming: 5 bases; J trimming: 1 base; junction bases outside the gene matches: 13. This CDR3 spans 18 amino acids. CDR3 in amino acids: CASSPSGTGDGHNYGYTF. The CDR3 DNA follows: TGTGCCAGCAGTCCATCCGGGACAGGGGATGGACATAACTATGGCTACACCTTC.